This T cell receptor beta chain derives from a study of blood T cells in healthy people across ages. For the study at large: Template switching retrieved approximately one barcoded beta molecule for each two T cells. Overall study findings and caveats: No one knew whether donors had CMV, which possibly confounded expanded clonotype changes. Older age coincided with a roughly linear decline in TCR beta diversity per million T cells.

A J-beta primer mix and a sample-barcoded 5' primer were used in a second PCR of roughly 6 to 12 cycles. TCRdb ran MiXCR on the 5' RACE reads and lists one entry per CDR3 protein. Here the sample spans about 1.7 million distinct CDR3 sequences, about 28% being singletons. To note about this clonotype: What it recognizes is unknown. At one end, the junction sequence differs from germline, possibly due to a read error.

Germline lookup yields CDR1 SGHTA and CDR2 FQGNSA. The CDR3 runs to 15 residues. Isolation yielded PBMCs, at least 7 million per sample, in every case. The clonotype originates from a woman between 25 and 40 years old in good health. This sequence joins TRBV7-2 and TRBJ2-1; tentatively, D is TRBD1 or TRBD2 (6 bases each). Specimen: blood. CDR3 sequence (DNA): TGTGCCAGCAGCTTAGTAGGGGGACTTGGCAATGGGCAGTTCTTC. This gives the protein CASSLVGGLGNGQFF. The whole variable domain, remainder taken from reference TRBV7-2 and TRBJ2-1, is GAGVSQSPSNKVTEKGKDVELRCDPISGHTALYWYRQSLGQGLEFLIYFQGNSAPDKSGLPSDRFSAERTGGSVSTLTIQRTQQEDSAVYLCASSLVGGLGNGQFFGPGTRLTVL.